This T cell receptor beta chain stems from a study of blood T cell repertoires in COVID-19 (dated by TCRdb to about 2020). A note on the overall study: Samples covering the acute and convalescent phases of COVID-19 were provided by collaborators in the United States, Italy and Spain. The repertoires were released in a freely available public database intended as a resource for research on the immune response to SARS-CoV-2. Samples were obtained from the ongoing ImmuneRACE study (first 160 participants) and from 1,254 subjects provided by 6 global collaborators. Subjects who had been exposed to COVID-19, were actively infected with it, or had recovered from it provided the deeply sampled blood TCRbeta repertoires that made up the dataset. The prospective study material was composed of cDNA or gDNA derived from T cells, B-cell-depleted T cells, or PBMCs. The sample metadata nearly always contained a de-identified subject ID, COVID-19 status, age in years and sex. Where available, HLA class I and class II types were obtained from metadata supplied by the sample provider rather than from assay-based typing.

TCRbeta CDR3 regions were amplified from genomic DNA by means of the immunoSEQ Assay, a bias-controlled multiplex PCR. Processing in the source paper ran as follows. Within the assay, amplification of reference gene primers was used to estimate how many nucleated cells each sample contained. To quantify the absolute abundance of each unique TCRbeta CDR3 rearrangement, sequence reads were collapsed and filtered. For each sample, productive Simpson clonality was calculated by taking the square root of Simpson's diversity index across productive rearrangements. The table was pulled from immuneACCESS by TCRdb, which kept in-frame rearrangements only. Such tables lose some clones; where checked, under half of the loss comes from unresolved V genes, and the rest has no known cause. That table is the source of V, J and clone size, and D and trimming were worked out from the DNA. This sample lists approximately 26,000 clones; roughly 89% were detected once. Around half of the sample belongs to the ten largest clones.

In the case of this clone: Its antigen remains undetermined. Per-base qualities were not stored, and no clone one base away is much larger.

Broad study findings and their caveats: The quantity of clinical and demographic metadata differed by source and by participant and was supplied without curation.

The germline V end is reduced by 1 base and the J end by 7 bases; junction bases left unmatched: 9. The CDR3 contains 16 residues, cysteine and phenylalanine counted. Of the read, only the CDR3 DNA is kept; its 48 bases are in frame from base 1. CDR1 and CDR2 are drawn from the germline V gene (reference sequence): SEHNR, FQNEAQ. The collaborating institutions used their own protocols to collect whole blood in K2EDTA tubes. For TCRbeta analysis, collaborators shipped samples in one of three forms: frozen whole blood, isolated PBMCs, or DNA extracted from either of those sample types. This receptor was obtained from a human donor with acute or convalescent COVID-19. The donor label of this sample is uncertain. Recombination connected TRBV7-9 to TRBJ1-2, with 10 junctional bases fitting TRBD1. The specimen was peripheral blood. The CDR3 protein is CASSLGGTGDRSGYTF. The nucleotide sequence reads as follows: TGTGCCAGCAGCTTAGGCGGGACAGGGGACCGGAGTGGCTACACCTTC.